This T cell receptor beta chain was sequenced for a study of T cell changes during pregnancy in multiple sclerosis. The CDR3 extends over 16 amino acids. V dropped 2 bases and J dropped 13 bases, with 21 bases sitting between them. Looked up from germline, CDR1 is SGHVS and CDR2 is FNYEAQ. Clones were sequenced by immunoSEQ multiplex PCR, and TCRdb holds only the in-frame ones, with some missing. Counted here are around 78,000 clones, 91% occurring once; the ten biggest clones make up around 0.64%. The sequence was obtained from a female donor in good health, enrolled as a control in a pregnancy study. V is TRBV7-6 and J is TRBJ1-6, with D possibly being TRBD1 (5 bases). The sequencing used peripheral blood, collected in the third trimester of pregnancy. The CDR3 reads CASSLTGGPYRGPLHF. The CDR3 DNA follows: TGTGCCAGCAGCTTAACCGGAGGGCCGTATCGGGGGCCCCTCCACTTT. Using reference TRBV7-6 and TRBJ1-6 for the parts outside the CDR3, the full variable domain is GAGVSQSPRYKVTKRGQDVALRCDPISGHVSLYWYRQALGQGPEFLTYFNYEAQQDKSGLPNDRFSAERPEGSISTLTIQRTEQRDSAMYRCASSLTGGPYRGPLHFGNGTRLTVT.